This T cell receptor beta chain originates from a study of T cells in Graves' hyperthyroidism and ophthalmopathy. Study details: Before treatment of any kind, peripheral blood was taken at initial diagnosis. Study-wide results and limits: Stable hyperthyroidism was told apart from ophthalmopathy by a model built on 13 V-J features. Most thyroid clonotypes expanded above 0.001 appeared in blood too.

The PBMCs were taken from roughly 10 ml of fresh peripheral blood. The length of the CDR3 is 15 residues. Trimming removed 3 bases from V and 0 bases from J, with 12 bases in between. This clonotype was picked up one time. What it recognizes is unknown. Amplified regions were TCR beta CDR3 sequences from RNA transcripts. During a first-round RT-PCR of the TCR CDR3, the HTBI primer set was used. TCRdb called the multiplex PCR reads again in MiXCR, with one record for every CDR3 protein. The data show approximately 610,000 distinct CDR3 sequences, with approximately 15% seen just once and approximately 4.3% held by the top ten.

J is TRBJ2-7 and V is TRBV12-3 or TRBV12-4; possible D gene TRBD2, 5 bases. Material for sequencing was blood. The receptor comes from a middle-aged woman with Graves' ophthalmopathy. CDR3 region: CASSFGGFGSYEQYF. CDR3 nucleotide sequence: TGTGCCAGCAGTTTTGGCGGGTTCGGCTCCTACGAGCAGTACTTC.